This TCR beta chain was sequenced for a study of blood T cell repertoires in COVID-19. Overall study context: Nucleic acid was either cDNA or gDNA, and it came from T cells, B-cell-depleted T cells, or PBMCs.

Libraries were prepared by immunoSEQ multiplex PCR; TCRdb keeps only in-frame clonotypes and omits some of them. The sample shows approximately 80,000 clones, around 88% of them seen only once. The CDR3 is 15 amino acids. The J segment lost 5 bases and the V segment lost 4 bases, leaving 10 bases of the junction unmatched. Germline CDR1 reads SGHRS; CDR2 reads YFSETQ. This clone was observed a single time. The TCR originated in a man aged 45-60 years with active COVID-19. V is TRBV5-1 and J is TRBJ2-7; 9 bases fit TRBD2. Sequences were obtained from peripheral blood. The CDR3 DNA is TGCGCCAGCAGCCGGCGGGGGGGACAATGGCACGAGCAGTACTTC. Translation: CASSRRGGQWHEQYF.